This T cell receptor beta chain was identified in a study of Ad26.COV2.S vaccination and SARS-CoV-2 variants (dated by TCRdb to the early 2020s). About the full investigation: Donors in the vaccine arm were drawn from COV1001, a phase I-IIa trial of Ad26.COV2.S in healthy adults that was multicentre, randomized, double-blind and placebo-controlled. Ad26.COV2.S was administered intramuscularly at a dose of 5x10^10 or 1x10^11 viral particles, either as one shot or as two shots given 56 days apart. The specificity and breadth of SARS-CoV-2-reactive T cell receptors after Ad26.COV2.S vaccination were assessed by TCRbeta repertoire sequencing. The TCR-sequenced set comprised roughly 30 samples: approximately 19 Ad26.COV2.S vaccine recipients, 5 placebo recipients and 8 SARS-CoV-2 convalescent individuals. Participants in the trial were split at random into five groups of five each, receiving low-dose or high-dose Ad26.COV2.S once or twice, or else placebo on both occasions. Investigators did not know the trial group allocation while performing experiments and assessing outcomes. Overall study outcomes, separate from this receptor: It was noted by the authors that total T cell responses may have been underestimated by the TCR breadth and depth analyses. Higher spike-specific TCR breadth was observed in Ad26.COV2.S recipients than in placebo recipients (P = 0.0014). Non-spike TCR breadth was comparable between vaccine and placebo recipients, consistent with the vaccine containing only spike. The study was not powered to compare responses between vaccine doses or regimens. After vaccination, spike-specific CD8+ and CD4+ T cell responses were reported to show substantial breadth.

Based on the germline V gene (reference sequence), the CDR1 and CDR2 sequences are PRHDT and FYEKMQ. V lost 2 bases and J lost 6 bases, and the count of bases not matched to a germline gene is 7. The cysteine opens and the phenylalanine closes a CDR3 of 15 amino acids. The kept DNA is CDR3 alone, 45 bases in frame from the first base. The treatment or condition label corresponds to: approximately 18 received Ad26.COV2.S at low or high dose, single or two shots; about 5 received placebo; per-sample allocation not given. Repertoires of vaccine and placebo recipients were sequenced from samples collected on day 63 after the first injection. Between 29 July and 7 August 2020, Cohort 1b enrolled 25 adults aged 18-55 years at one site in Boston, USA. Ad26.COV2.S was a replication-incompetent adenovirus type 26 vector that expressed a prefusion-stabilized SARS-CoV-2 spike protein derived from the original Wuhan strain.

The immunoSEQ Assay was used to sequence TCRbeta CDR3 regions. After extraction, genomic DNA underwent amplification by bias-controlled multiplex PCR, followed by high-throughput sequencing. As for how the authors treated the data: To quantify the absolute abundance of every unique TCRbeta CDR3 region, sequences were collapsed and filtered. Usable DNA was measured by amplifying reference genes present in all nucleated cells, and TCRbeta template counts were normalized to that usable DNA to estimate T cell fraction. Repertoire TCRs were annotated as SARS-CoV-2-specific by exact matching of V gene, CDR3 amino acid sequence and J gene to a known reactive TCR set. The reference SARS-CoV-2 TCR set was obtained from MIRA and was filtered for enrichment in COVID-19-positive ImmuneCODE repertoires, whereby public or cross-reactive TCRs were removed. Using the MIRA antigens, annotated TCRs were further analysed by specific ORF or by position within an ORF. Breadth was defined as annotated unique rearrangements over total unique productive rearrangements; depth was the summed frequency of those rearrangements. Two-sided Wilcoxon rank-sum tests were applied when comparing TCR breadth between groups. TCRdb took this table from immuneACCESS and kept in-frame rearrangements with V and J called. Such tables lack part of the clones; where checked against another copy, unresolved V genes explain under half of the gap, and the rest is unexplained. V and J calls plus clone size are reproduced from that table; the DNA served to infer D and trimming. In all, the sample holds more than 400,000 clones, and about 92% of those were seen once. The top ten constitute 1.5% to 2% of the sample.

A word on this clone: Its target antigen remains unknown. Base qualities are missing; no much larger clone stands one base away.

This receptor was obtained from a person between 18 and 59 years old who received the Ad26.COV2.S COVID-19 vaccine or a placebo. This sequence uses TRBV13 and TRBJ2-1, with TRBD1 identical over 7 junction bases. The material sequenced was peripheral blood, taken in a trial of Ad26.COV2.S vaccine versus placebo. The nucleotides are TGTGCCAGCAGCTTATTAACTACAGGGGTCAATGAGCAGTTCTTC. This sequence encodes CASSLLTTGVNEQFF.